This T cell receptor beta chain was sequenced in a study of cytomegalovirus exposure and HLA in healthy donors. Findings and caveats of the study: The authors later found most CMV-associated TCR beta chains appeared HLA-restricted. Reported performance of the classifier showed diagnosis of cytomegalovirus status with high specificity and sensitivity. In a later analysis, donors in an Asian-associated ancestry cluster reportedly had fewer N-insertions in productive TCRs than the cohort mean.

Both 60 Vbeta primers and 13 Jbeta primers went into the PCR. The protocol was immunoSEQ multiplex PCR, while the TCRdb copy is restricted to in-frame clones and leaves out a portion. Of around 190,000 clones in the sample, approximately 85% were seen once. Worth noting for this clone: Its antigen is not identified.

The CDR3 is made up of 14 amino acids. Deletions cut 7 bases from V and 0 bases from J, with 16 bases between. The V gene's germline CDR1 is GTSNPN and CDR2 SVGIG (reference sequence). This sequence joins TRBV30 and TRBJ2-7, with D possibly TRBD1 on 6 matching bases. Material: PBMCs. This receptor was identified in a woman aged 45-65 years in good health and CMV-seronegative. CDR3 in amino acids: CAYNDRPLSYEQYF. In nucleotides, the CDR3 is TGTGCCTATAACGACAGGCCTCTCTCCTACGAGCAGTACTTC.